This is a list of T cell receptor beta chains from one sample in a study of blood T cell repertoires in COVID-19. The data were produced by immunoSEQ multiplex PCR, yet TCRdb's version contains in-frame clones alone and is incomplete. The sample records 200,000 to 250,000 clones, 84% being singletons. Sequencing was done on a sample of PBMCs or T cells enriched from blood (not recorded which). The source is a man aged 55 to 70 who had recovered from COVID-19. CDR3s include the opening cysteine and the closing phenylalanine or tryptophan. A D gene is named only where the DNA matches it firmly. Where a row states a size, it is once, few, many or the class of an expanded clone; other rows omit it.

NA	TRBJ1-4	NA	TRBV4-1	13	CASSQDLGGKLFF	TGCGCCAGCAGCCAAGATTTGGGGGGAAAACTGTTTTTT
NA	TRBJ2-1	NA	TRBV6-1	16	CASSEARLSSYNEQFF	TGTGCCAGCAGTGAAGCTCGACTTAGCTCCTACAATGAGCAGTTCTTC
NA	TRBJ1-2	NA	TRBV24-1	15	CATSPRGGTGYGYTF	TGTGCCACCAGTCCCCGGGGAGGGACGGGATATGGCTACACCTTC
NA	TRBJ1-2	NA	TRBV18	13	CASAIGQTYGYTF	TGTGCCAGCGCCATCGGACAGACTTATGGCTACACCTTC
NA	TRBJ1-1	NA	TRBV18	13	CASSIGAGTEAFF	TGTGCCAGCTCAATAGGAGCGGGGACTGAAGCTTTCTTT
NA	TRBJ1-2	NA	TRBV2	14	CASSGRTANYGYTF	TGTGCCAGCAGCGGCCGGACAGCTAACTATGGCTACACCTTC
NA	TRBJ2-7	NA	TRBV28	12	CASSSRLYEQYF	TGTGCCAGCAGTTCGCGACTCTACGAGCAGTACTTC
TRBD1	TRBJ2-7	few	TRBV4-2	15	CASSPGTGGAYEQYF	TGTGCCAGCAGCCCCGGGACAGGGGGCGCCTACGAGCAGTACTTC
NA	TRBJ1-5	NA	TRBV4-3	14	CASSQDLGNQPQHF	TGCGCCAGCAGCCAAGATCTCGGCAATCAGCCCCAGCATTTT
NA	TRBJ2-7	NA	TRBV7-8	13	CASSLQGTYEQYF	TGTGCCAGCAGCTTACAGGGGACCTACGAGCAGTACTTC
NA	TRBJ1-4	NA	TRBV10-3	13	CATQGSLNEKLFF	TGTGCCACACAGGGTTCCCTTAATGAAAAACTGTTTTTT
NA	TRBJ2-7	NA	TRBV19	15	CASSIGQAPTYEQYF	TGTGCCAGTAGTATAGGACAGGCCCCCACCTACGAGCAGTACTTC
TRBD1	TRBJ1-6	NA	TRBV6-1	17	CASSARTGQNYNSPLHF	TGTGCCAGCAGTGCCCGGACAGGGCAGAACTATAATTCACCCCTCCACTTT
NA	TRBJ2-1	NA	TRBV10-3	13	CAIRGAADNEQFF	TGTGCCATCAGAGGGGCGGCTGACAATGAGCAGTTCTTC
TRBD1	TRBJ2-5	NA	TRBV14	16	CASSRQLGQGKETQYF	TGTGCCAGCAGCCGCCAATTGGGACAGGGGAAAGAGACCCAGTACTTC
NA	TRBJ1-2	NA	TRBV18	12	CASSGQPYGYTF	TGTGCCAGCTCTGGACAGCCCTATGGCTACACCTTC
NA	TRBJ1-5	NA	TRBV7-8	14	CASNDRDINQPQHF	TGTGCCAGCAACGACCGGGACATTAATCAGCCCCAGCATTTT
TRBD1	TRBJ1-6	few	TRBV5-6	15	CASSFYRGDNSPLHF	TGTGCCAGCAGCTTCTACAGGGGAGATAATTCACCCCTCCACTTT
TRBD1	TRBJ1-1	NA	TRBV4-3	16	CASSQGRDRGGTEAFF	TGCGCCAGCAGCCAAGGCCGGGACAGGGGCGGAACTGAAGCTTTCTTT
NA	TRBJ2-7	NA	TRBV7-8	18	CASSLGWGPARQLYEQYF	TGTGCCAGCAGCTTAGGATGGGGGCCAGCGCGCCAACTCTACGAGCAGTACTTC
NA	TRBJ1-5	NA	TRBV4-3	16	CASSQDYRHSNQPQHF	TGCGCCAGCAGCCAAGATTATAGACATAGCAATCAGCCCCAGCATTTT
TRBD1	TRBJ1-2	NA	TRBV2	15	CASSDPGQGANGYTF	TGTGCCAGCAGTGATCCGGGACAGGGGGCGAATGGCTACACCTTC
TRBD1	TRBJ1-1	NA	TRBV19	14	CATRTGRMNTEAFF	TGTGCCACCAGGACAGGCCGCATGAACACTGAAGCTTTCTTT
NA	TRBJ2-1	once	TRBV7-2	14	CASSLVSGRGEQFF	TGTGCCAGCAGCTTAGTTAGCGGTCGGGGTGAGCAGTTCTTC
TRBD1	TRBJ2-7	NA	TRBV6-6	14	CASSRGDRVHEQYF	TGTGCCAGCAGTCGAGGGGACAGGGTCCACGAGCAGTACTTC
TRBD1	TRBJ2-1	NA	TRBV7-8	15	CASSLFGRGLNEQFF	TGTGCCAGCAGCTTATTCGGCAGGGGGCTCAATGAGCAGTTCTTC
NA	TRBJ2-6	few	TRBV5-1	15	CASSLGTDGANVLTF	TGCGCCAGCAGCTTGGGCACAGACGGGGCCAACGTCCTGACTTTC
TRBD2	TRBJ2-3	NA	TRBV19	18	CASSISGTSGGASDTQYF	TGTGCCAGTAGTATCTCGGGGACTAGCGGGGGGGCTTCGGATACGCAGTATTTT
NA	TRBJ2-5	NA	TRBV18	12	CASSRQRETQYF	TGTGCCAGCTCACGACAGAGGGAGACCCAGTACTTC
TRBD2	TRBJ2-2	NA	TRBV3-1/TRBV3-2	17	CASSQDLRGGDTGELFF	TGTGCCAGCAGCCAAGATCTTAGGGGAGGGGACACCGGGGAGCTGTTTTTT
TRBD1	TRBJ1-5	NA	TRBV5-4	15	CASSLGDRPGQPQHF	TGTGCCAGCAGCTTGGGGGACAGGCCAGGGCAGCCCCAGCATTTT
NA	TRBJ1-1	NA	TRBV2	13	CASSDRWGQEAFF	TGTGCCAGCAGTGACAGGTGGGGGCAGGAAGCTTTCTTT
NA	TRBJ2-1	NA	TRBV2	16	CASSEARPSRGNEQFF	TGTGCCAGCAGTGAAGCGCGTCCCTCCCGGGGGAATGAGCAGTTCTTC
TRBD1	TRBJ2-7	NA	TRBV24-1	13	CATTRQGAYEQYF	TGTGCCACCACTCGACAGGGGGCCTACGAGCAGTACTTC
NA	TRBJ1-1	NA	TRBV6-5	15	CASRRTENMNTEAFF	TGTGCCAGCAGGAGGACAGAAAACATGAACACTGAAGCTTTCTTT
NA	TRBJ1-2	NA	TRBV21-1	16	CASSKIRGSSNYGYTF	TGTGCCAGCAGCAAAATCAGGGGGTCCTCTAACTATGGCTACACCTTC
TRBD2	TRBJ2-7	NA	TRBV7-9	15	CASSLEAGSSYEQYF	TGTGCCAGCAGCTTAGAAGCGGGGAGCTCCTACGAGCAGTACTTC
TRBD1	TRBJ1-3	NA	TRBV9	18	CASSARRQGHSSGNTIYF	TGTGCCAGCAGCGCCCGTCGACAGGGGCATTCATCTGGAAACACCATATATTTT
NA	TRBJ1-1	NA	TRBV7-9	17	CASSGGTRNTMNTEAFF	TGTGCCAGCAGCGGAGGGACGCGTAATACCATGAACACTGAAGCTTTCTTT
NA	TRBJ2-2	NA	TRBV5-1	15	CASSSGDANTGELFF	TGCGCCAGCAGCTCGGGGGACGCGAACACCGGGGAGCTGTTTTTT
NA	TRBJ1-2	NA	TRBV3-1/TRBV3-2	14	CASSQGQPGGGYTF	TGTGCCAGCAGCCAAGGACAGCCGGGGGGAGGCTACACCTTC
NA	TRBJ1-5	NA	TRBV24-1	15	CATSPGQYSNQPQHF	TGTGCCACCAGTCCTGGACAATATAGCAATCAGCCCCAGCATTTT
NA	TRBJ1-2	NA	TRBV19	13	CASSPTSNYGYTF	TGTGCCAGTAGTCCCACGAGCAACTATGGCTACACCTTC
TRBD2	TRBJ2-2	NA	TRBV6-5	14	CASSSSGITGELFF	TGTGCCAGCTCCTCTAGCGGAATCACCGGGGAGCTGTTTTTT
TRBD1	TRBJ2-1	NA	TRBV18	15	CASSTRDRRNNEQFF	TGTGCCAGCTCCACCCGGGACAGAAGAAACAATGAGCAGTTCTTC
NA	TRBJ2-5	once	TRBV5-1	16	CASSLASGFIQETQYF	TGCGCCAGCAGCTTGGCCAGCGGGTTCATCCAAGAGACCCAGTACTTC
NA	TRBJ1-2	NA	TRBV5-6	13	CASSLEQLYGYTF	TGTGCCAGCAGCTTGGAACAGCTCTATGGCTACACCTTC
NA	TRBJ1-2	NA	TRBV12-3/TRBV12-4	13	CASSLGGGYGYTF	TGTGCCAGCAGTTTAGGGGGGGGCTATGGCTACACCTTC
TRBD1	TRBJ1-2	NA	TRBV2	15	CASRGTGGINYGYTF	TGTGCCAGCAGGGGGACAGGGGGGATTAACTATGGCTACACCTTC
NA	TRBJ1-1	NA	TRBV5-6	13	CASRRDKNTEAFF	TGTGCCAGCAGGAGGGACAAGAACACTGAAGCTTTCTTT
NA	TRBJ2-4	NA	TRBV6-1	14	CASSERGGKNIQYF	TGTGCCAGCAGTGAAAGGGGGGGAAAAAACATTCAGTACTTC
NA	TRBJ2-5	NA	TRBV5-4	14	CASSLELAEETQYF	TGTGCCAGCAGCTTGGAGCTAGCTGAAGAGACCCAGTACTTC
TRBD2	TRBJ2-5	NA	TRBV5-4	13	CASRTSVQETQYF	TGTGCCAGCAGGACTAGCGTCCAAGAGACCCAGTACTTC
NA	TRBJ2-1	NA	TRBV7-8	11	CASRVDSVMFF	TGTGCCAGCAGGGTGGACTCCGTTATGTTCTTC